This T cell receptor beta chain was retrieved from a study of blood T cell repertoires in COVID-19. The assay was immunoSEQ multiplex PCR, and TCRdb's table has in-frame clones only and misses some. The sample lists 120,000 or so clones, approximately 90% seen once, with less than 2% in the top ten. The clonotype was recovered from a human donor in a cohort sampled during active COVID-19. Sequences were obtained from peripheral blood.

The CDR3, as DNA: TGTGCCAGCTCACCAACAGGGGACACCGGGGAGCTGTTTTTT. Its translation is CASSPTGDTGELFF. The rearrangement joins TRBV18 to TRBJ2-2; 7 nucleotides line up with TRBD1. The germline V gene has CDR1 KGHSH and CDR2 LQKENI. V lost 2 bases and J lost 3; bases outside the gene matches: 0. The CDR3 consists of 14 residues.